The 10 T cell receptor beta chains below were found in one sample sequenced in a study of T cell responses to AZD1222 COVID-19 vaccine. Profiled with immunoSEQ multiplex PCR; TCRdb holds only in-frame clones, not every one. The sample lists around 100,000 clones, 87% seen once, with under 3.5% in the top ten. This sample comprised peripheral blood, obtained on day 0 of AZD1222 vaccination. The receptors originated from an adult in good health.

Only a few counts were recorded for this clone. One junction end does not reproduce the germline sequence, and a read error may be involved. The CDR3: CASSLSAGEPEAFF. CDR3 sequence (DNA): TGTGCCAGCAGCTTGTCGGCAGGGGAGCCTGAAGCTTTCTTT. This chain uses TRBV5-1 with TRBJ1-1; TRBD1 might be the D (6 bases). The germline V gene has CDR1 SGHRS and CDR2 YFSETQ. The CDR3 sequence is 14 residues long. The variable domain in full, with the rest retrieved from reference TRBV5-1 and TRBJ1-1, is KAGVTQTPRYLIKTRGQQVTLSCSPISGHRSVSWYQQTPGQGLQFLFEYFSETQRNKGNFPGRFSGRQFSNSRSEMNVSTLELGDSALYLCASSLSAGEPEAFFGQGTRLTVV.

V is TRBV5-6 and J is TRBJ1-5; D remains ambiguous. There are 14 residues in the CDR3. Germline V gene lookup returns CDR1 SGHDT and CDR2 YYEEEE. V dropped 1 base and J dropped 7 bases, with 12 bases sitting between them. The CDR3 reads CASSLSGAGQPQHF. The CDR3 DNA sequence: TGTGCCAGCAGCTTGTCGGGCGCTGGACAGCCCCAGCATTTT.

This sequence joins TRBV11-3 and TRBJ2-2, with a possible D match to TRBD2 (6 bases). The CDR3 covers 18 residues. The germline gives CDR1 SGHNT, CDR2 YENEEA. Trimming removed 1 base from V and 6 bases from J, with 21 bases in between. The DNA of the CDR3 is TGTGCCAGCAGCTTAGGTTCCCGTGGGGCGGGGATTCCCGGGGAGCTGTTTTTT. It is translated as CASSLGSRGAGIPGELFF.

The chain uses TRBV28 and TRBJ1-1; weak D call: TRBD1 (5 bases). Germline CDR1 reads MDHEN; CDR2 reads SYDVKM. V was cut by 6 bases and J by 0 bases, with 8 bases left in between. The CDR3 extends over 13 amino acids. CDR3 loop: CASRRDLNTEAFF. For the CDR3, the DNA is TGTGCCAGCAGACGGGACCTGAACACTGAAGCTTTCTTT.

The chain uses TRBV7-3 and TRBJ2-2; TRBD1 is a possible D gene (6 bases). Per the germline V gene, CDR1 is SGHTA and CDR2 is FQGTGA. The CDR3 loop spans 14 amino acids. V was shortened by 0 bases and J by 6 bases, with 8 bases between the two germline ends. The CDR3 sequence is CASSLTTGPGELFF. The CDR3 DNA reads as TGTGCCAGCAGCTTAACGACAGGCCCCGGGGAGCTGTTTTTT. Complete variable domain (other parts from reference TRBV7-3 and TRBJ2-2): GAGVSQTPSNKVTEKGKYVELRCDPISGHTALYWYRQSLGQGPEFLIYFQGTGAADDSGLPNDRFFAVRPEGSVSTLKIQRTERGDSAVYLCASSLTTGPGELFFGEGSRLTVL.

The rearrangement joins TRBV9 to TRBJ1-1; perhaps TRBD1 as D (5 bases). V was cut by 0 bases and J by 3 bases, with 9 bases left in between. This CDR3 spans 14 amino acids. The germline V gene encodes CDR1 SGDLS and CDR2 YYNGEE. CDR3 nucleotides: TGTGCCAGCAGCGTAGTCTCGGGGGACACTGAAGCTTTCTTT. This encodes CASSVVSGDTEAFF. The whole variable domain, filled in from reference TRBV9 and TRBJ1-1, reads DSGVTQTPKHLITATGQRVTLRCSPRSGDLSVYWYQQSLDQGLQFLIQYYNGEERAKGNILERFSAQQFPDLHSELNLSSLELGDSALYFCASSVVSGDTEAFFGQGTRLTVV.

This chain connects TRBV6-5 to TRBJ1-5; the D gene is possibly TRBD1 (5 bases). CDR1 is MNHEY, CDR2 SVGAGI, per germline. The CDR3 spans 13 residues. Trimming shortened V by 8 bases and J by 6 bases, and 14 bases separated the two germline ends. CDR3 coding DNA: TGTGCCAGCTATGGGGCGCACGGTCAGCCCCAGCATTTT. This sequence encodes CASYGAHGQPQHF.

This rearrangement joins TRBV7-2 to TRBJ2-1; the D is unclear. CDR3 length equals 17 residues. Trimming took off 1 base at V and 9 bases at J, with 22 bases between the two ends. From germline, CDR1 is SGHTA and CDR2 FQGNSA. For the CDR3, the DNA is TGTGCCAGCAGCTTAGTAGCCGGGCTGGGAAAACAAGGTGAGCAGTTCTTC. Its protein is CASSLVAGLGKQGEQFF.

V usage is TRBV5-6 and J usage is TRBJ1-2, with D perhaps matching TRBD1 (6 bases). Between the trimmed V and J ends, which lost 6 bases and 7 bases, there was a span of 10 bases. The CDR3 spans 11 residues. Germline V gene sequence: CDR1 SGHDT, CDR2 YYEEEE. CDR3 in amino acids: CASTRGAGYTF. CDR3 DNA: TGTGCCAGCACCCGGGGGGCTGGCTACACCTTC.

The chain employs TRBV6-6 and TRBJ1-2; the D gene is possibly TRBD1 (6 bases). The CDR3 runs to 13 residues. The V gene lost 7 bases and the J gene lost 6 bases, with 15 bases spanning the gap. The germline CDR1 and CDR2 sequences are MNHNY and SVGAGI (reference sequence). CDR3 residues: CASTHLGGDGYTF. CDR3 bases: TGTGCCAGCACCCACTTGGGGGGCGATGGCTACACCTTC.